This T cell receptor beta chain was sequenced in a study of blood T cell repertoires in COVID-19. Across the study: The analysed material was cDNA or gDNA that came from T cells, B-cell-depleted T cells, or PBMCs.

The V gene's germline CDR1 is MNHEY and CDR2 SVGAGI. CDR3 size: 12 residues. J gave up 7 bases and V 7 bases, and 6 bases lay outside the gene matches. The method was immunoSEQ multiplex PCR; TCRdb's version includes in-frame clones alone and lacks a portion of them. The table lists roughly 410,000 clones, more than 70% of them singletons. This sequence joins TRBV6-5 and TRBJ2-5, with 7 bases fitting TRBD1. The source of this sequence is a woman aged 60-75 years with COVID-19, enrolled during active disease. The sequenced material came from peripheral blood. The CDR3 nucleotides read TGTGCCAGCAAAGGGGGCGCGGGGACCCAGTACTTC. Translated, it gives CASKGGAGTQYF.